This T cell receptor (beta chain) comes out of a study of OX40 agonist ivuxolimab in advanced cancers. Study information: Ivuxolimab, an agonist antibody against OX40 (CD134), was given to patients.

Trimming left V 8 bases short and J 2 bases short, with 29 bases between. The CDR3 has 18 amino acids. Germline loops: CDR1 GTSNPN, CDR2 SVGIG (reference sequence). Sequencing used immunoSEQ multiplex PCR; TCRdb keeps in-frame clones, though not all of them. The data contain over 45,000 clones, 82% of them seen just once; the ten biggest clones take up roughly 1.6%. Overall study results and limits: Circulating CD4+ and CD8+ T cells showed clonal expansion by week 6 at 0.1 to 3.0 mg/kg. Researchers report that CD8+ T cells had, on average, more expanded clones than CD4+.

The sampling schedule covered blood at baseline, cycle 4 day 1, and cycle 7 day 1. About this clone: Its antigen is currently unknown.

This receptor was taken from an adult with an advanced solid tumor such as melanoma, head and neck, liver or kidney cancer. The chain couples TRBV30 to TRBJ2-3, with D possibly TRBD1 on 6 matching bases. Material: CD4+ or CD8+ T cells sorted from blood, obtained in a trial of the OX40 agonist ivuxolimab. The CDR3 loop reads CALKIRGLRLGHTDTQYF. CDR3 DNA: TGTGCCCTAAAAATCAGGGGTCTCCGTCTGGGCCACACAGATACGCAGTATTTT.